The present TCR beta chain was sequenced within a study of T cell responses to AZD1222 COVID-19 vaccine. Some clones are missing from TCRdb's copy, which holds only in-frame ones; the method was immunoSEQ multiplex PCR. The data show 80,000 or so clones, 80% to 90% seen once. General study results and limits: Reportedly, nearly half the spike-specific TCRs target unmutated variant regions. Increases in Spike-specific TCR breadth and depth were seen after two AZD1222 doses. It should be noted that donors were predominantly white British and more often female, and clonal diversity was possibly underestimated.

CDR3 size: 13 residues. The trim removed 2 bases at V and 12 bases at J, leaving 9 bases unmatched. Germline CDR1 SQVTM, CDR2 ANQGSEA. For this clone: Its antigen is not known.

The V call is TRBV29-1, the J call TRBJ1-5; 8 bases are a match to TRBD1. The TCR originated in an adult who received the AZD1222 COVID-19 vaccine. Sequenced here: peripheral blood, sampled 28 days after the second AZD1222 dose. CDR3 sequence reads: CSVEFMAGGDQHF. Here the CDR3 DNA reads TGCAGCGTTGAATTCATGGCAGGGGGCGACCAGCATTTT. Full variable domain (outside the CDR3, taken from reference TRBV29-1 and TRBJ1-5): SAVISQKPSRDICQRGTSLTIQCQVDSQVTMMFWYRQQPGQSLTLIATANQGSEATYESGFVIDKFPISRPNLTFSTLTVSNMSPEDSSIYLCSVEFMAGGDQHFGDGTRLSIL.